The TCR beta chain described here comes from a study of regulatory T cells in long-lasting Graves disease (dated by TCRdb to 2020 to 2023). Broadly, across the study: Persistent Graves' disease was defined as persistently positive TSH receptor autoantibodies together with antithyroid drug treatment for over 5 years. The study was registered as a clinical trial and conducted in China. In the clinical cohort, patients with persistent Graves' disease had used antithyroid drugs for an average of about 9.3 years. Patients with persistent Graves' disease were compared with patients with newly diagnosed Graves' disease using TCR sequencing and RNA sequencing of peripheral blood. TCR sequencing covered around 13 persistent and roughly 20 newly diagnosed Graves' disease patients, around 35 samples in total. What the study reported, not specific to this receptor: Compared with newly diagnosed patients, patients with persistent Graves' disease had lower TCR Shannon entropy and fewer highly expanded clones, which suggests clonal expansion. Peripheral blood alone was examined, since thyroid tissue, which constituted the primary lesion, could not be accessed. Preferential use of TRBV28, TRBJ1-2 and TRBJ2-5 was observed in persistent disease, whereas TRBV20-1 and TRBJ2-1 were favored in newly diagnosed disease. Sequencing and analysis were limited to the TCR beta chain. The small sample size was acknowledged by the authors as a limitation that may reduce accuracy. More public clonotypes were shared among persistent patients (under 3,000) than among newly diagnosed patients (966).

Library generation was performed with multiplex PCR. The sample was run on an Illumina HiSeq 4000. CDR3 regions were amplified by Arm-PCR with iRepertoire HTBI primers to construct TCR beta libraries. PCR products were gel purified before sequencing. The source study handled its data this way. Across samples, around 58 TRBV and roughly 15 TRBJ segments were identified and used for gene usage analysis of CDR3 amino acid clonotypes. Filtered high-quality paired reads were merged into contigs using COPE and FqMerger. BLAST was used to align contigs to IMGT TRBV, TRBD and TRBJ reference genes, and CDR3 was defined according to IMGT. Any clonotype with a frequency above 0.1% was counted as a highly expanded clone. Repertoire diversity was measured by Shannon entropy, and V-J evenness by the Gini coefficient. Public clonotypes were defined as clonotypes shared by more than one individual. TCRdb itself trimmed the public reads at Q25 with fastp, ran MiXCR and retained productive beta chains. Rows with a matching CDR3 protein are joined into one entry that keeps the most common DNA and genes. These V and J calls originate from TCRdb's pipeline instead of the authors' own analysis. The table for this sample lists under 350,000 distinct CDR3 sequences; under 25% of them were counted only once. Approximately 53% of the sample comes from the top ten.

Interpreted using the paper, the time point label stands for: persistent/refractory GD, antithyroid drugs over 5 years with positive TRAb. RNA was extracted from PBMCs in TRIzol for both TCR sequencing and RNA sequencing. The diagnosis of Graves' disease was made according to American Thyroid Association guidelines. Patients for the study were recruited at an endocrinology department in Xi'an, China. From each patient, around 8.3 milliliters of peripheral blood was collected into an EDTA anticoagulant tube. Ficoll Paque Plus density gradient separation was used to isolate PBMCs, and no further T cell sorting was performed. An Agilent 2100 Bioanalyzer and agarose gel were used to assess RNA quality, and a NanoDrop 2000 was used to measure RNA concentration. In its sample, this clonotype was seen many times. The antigen this receptor binds is unknown. The input lacks base qualities; no much larger clone sits a single base away.

The germline V gene (reference sequence) specifies LGHDT as CDR1 and YNNKEL as CDR2. The CDR3 contains 14 residues, cysteine and phenylalanine counted. Here the CDR3 DNA is all that survives: 42 bases in frame from base 1. Clipping removes 3 bases from V and 5 bases from J, with 5 as the unmatched junction base count. The sequences come from peripheral blood mononuclear cells (PBMCs), collected when the disease was refractory, from a patient treated with antithyroid drugs. This receptor was taken from a female donor with Graves disease. Recombination connected TRBV3-1 to TRBJ2-5; 8 central nucleotides agree with TRBD1. The bases are TGTGCCAGCAGCCACGGGACAGGAGGGGAGACCCAGTACTTC. This encodes CASSHGTGGETQYF.